Presented here are 5 T cell receptor beta chains from one specimen sequenced in a study of regulatory T cells in long-lasting Graves disease. HTBI primers from iRepertoire and Arm-PCR of CDR3 regions yielded the TCR beta libraries. TCRdb re-called the multiplex PCR reads with MiXCR, one entry per CDR3 protein. The table includes 550,000 to 600,000 distinct CDR3 sequences, around 16% detected once. Time point given: newly diagnosed GD, antithyroid drugs for less than 3 months. From PBMCs, RNA was extracted and then used to make the TCR library. The same data also went into a second study, on T cells in Graves' hyperthyroidism and ophthalmopathy.

The specimen was peripheral blood mononuclear cells (PBMCs), collected at new diagnosis, from a patient treated with antithyroid drugs. Receptor source: a young man with Graves disease.

Worth noting for this clonotype: An end of the junction differs from the germline gene, which may be a read error. CDR3 bases: TGCGCCAGCAGCACCCGGACACTAGCGGGGAACACCGGGGAGCCGTTTTTT. Translated: CASSTRTLAGNTGEPFF. The chain carries TRBV5-1 and TRBJ2-2; 10 bases agree with TRBD2. Germline CDR1 is SGHRS and CDR2 is YFSETQ. The CDR3 contains 17 residues.

As for this clonotype: This clone may be a read error of a much larger clone one base away. The V call is TRBV28, the J call TRBJ2-7; 10 bases align to TRBD1. The germline CDR1 and CDR2 sequences are MDHEN and SYDVKM. The CDR3 consists of 15 residues. The CDR3 DNA sequence: TGTGTCAGCGAGGGGACGGGACAGGGGATGAGGGAGCAGTACTTC. It translates to CVSEGTGQGMREQYF.

This sequence joins TRBV6-1 and TRBJ2-4, with D unresolved. V lost 1 base, J lost 10 bases, and 11 bases lay in between. Germline V gene data show CDR1 as MNHNS and CDR2 as SASEGT. CDR3 size: 13 residues. For the CDR3, the DNA is TGTGCCAGCAGTGAAGACGTCGAGAGAATTCAGTACTTC. It yields the protein CASSEDVERIQYF.

This clonotype has a count of ten or more. The chain couples TRBV2 to TRBJ2-5; TRBD2 matches at 7 bases. In germline, CDR1 is SNHLY, CDR2 FYNNEI. V trimming: 6 bases; J trimming: 1 base; junction bases outside the gene matches: 5. The CDR3 spans 14 residues. The CDR3 protein is CASRPSGGQETQYF. The CDR3 DNA sequence: TGTGCCAGCAGGCCTAGCGGAGGCCAAGAGACCCAGTACTTC.

V gene TRBV12-3 or TRBV12-4 combines with J gene TRBJ1-1; no reliable D call. The CDR3 length is 15 residues. The V and J ends lost 6 bases and 2 bases respectively, with 16 bases between them. Here the CDR3 reads CASSLPRADNTEAFF. Here the CDR3 DNA reads TGTGCCAGCAGCCTCCCACGGGCGGATAACACTGAAGCTTTCTTT.